The 15 T cell receptor beta chains below come from one sample, sequenced in a study of blood T cell repertoires in COVID-19. The method was immunoSEQ multiplex PCR; TCRdb's version includes in-frame clones alone and lacks a portion of them. The table includes under 200,000 clones, approximately 83% detected once. Specimen: PBMCs or T cells enriched from blood (not recorded which). The receptors shown here come from a woman aged 55-70 years who had recovered from COVID-19.

This chain joins TRBV5-1 and TRBJ1-4; D remains unclear. V lost 5 bases to trimming and J lost 3 bases, with 8 bases between them. CDR3 size: 13 residues. Germline lookup yields CDR1 SGHRS and CDR2 YFSETQ. The DNA of the CDR3 is TGCGCCAGCAGTGTACAGCCTAATGAAAAACTGTTTTTT. Encoded protein: CASSVQPNEKLFF.

The rearrangement uses TRBV2 and TRBJ1-3; D gene uncertain. Trimming shortened V by 5 bases and J by 0 bases, and 8 bases separated the two germline ends. This CDR3 has 14 residues. Per the germline V gene, CDR1 is SNHLY and CDR2 is FYNNEI. As DNA, the CDR3 is TGTGCCAGCAGTCTGTCACACTCTGGAAACACCATATATTTT. It is translated as CASSLSHSGNTIYF. Full variable domain (rest looked up from reference TRBV2 and TRBJ1-3): EPEVTQTPSHQVTQMGQEVILRCVPISNHLYFYWYRQILGQKVEFLVSFYNNEISEKSEIFDDQFSVERPDGSNFTLKIRSTKLEDSAMYFCASSLSHSGNTIYFGEGSWLTVV.

The chain carries TRBV18 and TRBJ2-3, with 8 bases matching TRBD2. This CDR3 comprises 16 residues. Germline assignment: CDR1 KGHSH and CDR2 LQKENI. V dropped 6 bases and J dropped 2; count of bases not matched to a gene: 10. CDR3 region: CASSQGTSLLTDTQYF. In DNA form, the CDR3 reads TGTGCCAGCTCCCAAGGGACTAGTCTACTCACAGATACGCAGTATTTT.

This chain links TRBV6-1 with TRBJ1-2, with D perhaps TRBD1 (5 bases). This CDR3 spans 12 amino acids. V was pared by 2 bases and J by 4 bases, with 5 bases between. Germline CDR1 and CDR2: MNHNS and SASEGT. The CDR3 coding sequence is TGTGCCAGCAGTGAACAGGGCTATGGCTACACCTTC. It is translated as CASSEQGYGYTF.

In this sample, this clone turned up once. The J gene is TRBJ2-5, the V gene TRBV24-1; D perhaps matches TRBD1 (5 bases). This CDR3 comprises 14 residues. Germline V gene lookup returns CDR1 KGHDR and CDR2 SFDVKD. V was cut by 3 bases and J by 4 bases, with 11 bases left in between. The CDR3 here is CATSDRNQGETQYF. The CDR3, as DNA: TGTGCCACCAGTGATCGGAACCAGGGAGAGACCCAGTACTTC.

The rearrangement joins TRBV5-1 to TRBJ2-1; tentative D call: TRBD1 (6 bases). Germline values: CDR1 SGHRS, CDR2 YFSETQ. V lost 4 bases, J lost 6 bases, and 14 bases lay in between. This CDR3 comprises 14 residues. The CDR3 reads CASSVQGFANEQFF. The CDR3 bases are TGCGCCAGCAGCGTACAGGGTTTTGCCAATGAGCAGTTCTTC.

The chain joins TRBV15 to TRBJ1-5, with D uncertain. V was cut by 0 bases and J by 6 bases, with 21 bases left in between. This CDR3 is 18 amino acids long. Germline CDR1 LNHNV, CDR2 YYDKDF (reference sequence). The CDR3 nucleotides read TGTGCCACCAGCAGAGACCCACGTCGAGAGGGAGGAATTCAGCCCCAGCATTTT. It yields the protein CATSRDPRREGGIQPQHF.

The chain uses TRBV12-5 and TRBJ2-1, with 9 bases that match TRBD1. The CDR3 runs 17 residues. J lost 6 bases, V lost 0 bases, and 9 bases had no gene match. CDR1 is LGHNT, CDR2 FRNRAP, per germline. The CDR3 reads CASGLVFWTGAVNEQFF. In nucleotides, the CDR3 is TGTGCTAGTGGTTTGGTATTCTGGACAGGGGCGGTCAATGAGCAGTTCTTC.

This clone has a single count. The V call is TRBV6-5, the J call TRBJ2-7; the match to TRBD2 covers 9 bases. Germline V lookup: CDR1 MNHEY, CDR2 SVGAGI. This CDR3 is 13 amino acids long. Unmatched junction bases numbered 3, after V lost 5 bases and J lost 4 bases. The CDR3 is CASSNSGGYEQYF. In DNA form, the CDR3 reads TGTGCCAGCAGTAATAGCGGGGGTTACGAGCAGTACTTC.

V usage is TRBV6-5 and J usage is TRBJ2-7, with a tentative D call TRBD1 (6 bases). Germline CDR1 reads MNHEY; CDR2 reads SVGAGI. Trimming took 5 bases from V and 2 from J, leaving 13 bases between them. This CDR3 contains 14 residues. The CDR3, as DNA: TGTGCCAGCAGTACTCTCTGGGGGCCCTACGAGCAGTACTTC. It is translated as CASSTLWGPYEQYF.

The gene calls are TRBV18 and TRBJ1-6; D uncertain. The CDR3 has 15 amino acids. CDR1 and CDR2 from the germline V gene are KGHSH and LQKENI. Trimming took off 2 bases at V and 5 bases at J, with 10 bases between the two ends. CDR3 region: CASSPGFGNNSPLHF. The CDR3 DNA follows: TGTGCCAGCTCACCAGGGTTCGGGAATAATTCACCCCTCCACTTT.

The chain has TRBV12-5 and TRBJ1-2, with 8 bases identical to TRBD1. The CDR3 is 16 residues long. After removal of 2 bases from V and 5 bases from J, the junction contained 10 bases not matched to a gene. Per germline, CDR1 LGHNT and CDR2 FRNRAP. The CDR3 DNA reads TGTGCTAGTGGTTTGTGGACAGGGCAACCTCTTTATGGCTACACCTTC. Residues: CASGLWTGQPLYGYTF.

CDR3 DNA: TGTGCCAGCAGCTCCCGGACAGGGACTAATGAAAAACTGTTTTTT. It specifies CASSSRTGTNEKLFF. The chain links TRBV27 to TRBJ1-4; 8 bases agree with TRBD1. There are 15 residues in the CDR3. Germline CDR1 MNHEY, CDR2 SMNVEV (reference sequence). V gave up 6 bases and J gave up 2 bases; unmatched junction bases: 5.

The CDR3 DNA follows: TGTGCCAGCAGCCAAGAGGAGGCGCCGTCTGGGGCCAACGTCCTGACTTTC. This encodes CASSQEEAPSGANVLTF. The V and J genes are TRBV3-1 (or the pseudogene TRBV3-2) and TRBJ2-6, with TRBD2 as a possible D gene (5 bases). Germline V gene data show CDR1 as LGHDT and CDR2 as YNNKEL (reference sequence). V lost 0 bases and J 1 base, leaving 10 bases between the germline ends. This CDR3 region has 17 residues.

The chain links TRBV14 to TRBJ1-2; 9 bases are shared with TRBD1. The CDR3 extends over 15 amino acids. Trimming cost V 4 bases and J 5 bases; bases outside gene matches: 8. Germline V lookup: CDR1 SGHDN, CDR2 FVKESK. This CDR3 is CASSPTQGARYGYTF. The CDR3 bases are TGTGCCAGCAGCCCCACACAGGGGGCAAGGTATGGCTACACCTTC.